This T cell receptor beta chain was documented in a study of regulatory T cells in long-lasting Graves disease. Looking at the study overall: Disease was considered persistent Graves' disease after over 5 years of antithyroid drugs (with positive TSH receptor antibodies). Study findings and constraints: The sample size was small, and this may have reduced accuracy.

Noted time point: persistent/refractory GD, antithyroid drugs over 5 years with positive TRAb. From RNA extracted from PBMCs, the TCR library was made. This clonotype was found many times. Its specificity is not known. With 6 bases removed from V and 7 bases from J, the gap between germline ends came to 15 bases. Germline V gene data show CDR1 as DFQATT and CDR2 as SNEGSKA (reference sequence). CDR3 length: 12 amino acids. Investigators prepared the TCR beta libraries by applying iRepertoire HTBI primers and Arm-PCR of CDR3 regions. MiXCR was run by TCRdb on the multiplex PCR reads, yielding one entry per CDR3 protein. The data hold hundreds of thousands of distinct CDR3 sequences, with around 21% observed a single time.

The receptor comes from a female donor with Graves disease. Material: peripheral blood mononuclear cells (PBMCs), obtained when the disease was refractory, from a patient treated with antithyroid drugs. The chain is built from TRBV20-1 and TRBJ1-2; weak D call: TRBD1 (6 bases). Here the CDR3 reads CSAINVGAGYTF. CDR3 bases: TGCAGTGCCATAAACGTGGGGGCTGGCTACACCTTC.